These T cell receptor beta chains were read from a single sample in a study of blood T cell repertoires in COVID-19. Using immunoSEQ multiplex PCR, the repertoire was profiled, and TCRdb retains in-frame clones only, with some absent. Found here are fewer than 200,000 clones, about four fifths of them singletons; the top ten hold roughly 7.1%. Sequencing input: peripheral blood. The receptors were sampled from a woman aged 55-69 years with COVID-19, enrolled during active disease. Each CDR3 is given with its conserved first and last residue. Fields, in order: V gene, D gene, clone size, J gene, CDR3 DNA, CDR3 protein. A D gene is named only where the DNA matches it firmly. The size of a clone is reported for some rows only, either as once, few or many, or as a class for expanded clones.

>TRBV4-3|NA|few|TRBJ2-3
TGCGCCAGCAGCGCCGGCCAGGAAAACACAGATACGCAGTATTTT
CASSAGQENTDTQYF
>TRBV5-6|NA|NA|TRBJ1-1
TGTGCCAGCAGCTTGGTCGCGGGGAGAGGTGAAGCTTTCTTT
CASSLVAGRGEAFF
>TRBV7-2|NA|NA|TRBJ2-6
TGTGCCAGCAGCTTGAATCCCCAGGGAGGCTCTGGGGCCAACGTCCTGACTTTC
CASSLNPQGGSGANVLTF
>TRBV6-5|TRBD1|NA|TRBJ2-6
TGTGCCAGCAAACAGGGGGCTGCTGGGGCCAACGTCCTGACTTTC
CASKQGAAGANVLTF
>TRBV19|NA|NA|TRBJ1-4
TGTGCCAGTAGCCCAGGGACATCGGGCCCCCTTTTGTTTGCAACTAATGAAAAACTGTTTTTT
CASSPGTSGPLLFATNEKLFF
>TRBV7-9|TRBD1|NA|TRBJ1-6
TGTGCCAGCAGCTCGGGACAGGGTTTGCCACCCCTCCACTTT
CASSSGQGLPPLHF
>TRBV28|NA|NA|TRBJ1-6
TGTTCGACAGCAGCGATAAGGAATTCACCCCTCCACTTT
CSTAAIRNSPLHF
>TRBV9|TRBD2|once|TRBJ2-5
TGTGCCAGCAACCCCGGGGGGTCCCAAGAGACCCAGTACTTC
CASNPGGSQETQYF
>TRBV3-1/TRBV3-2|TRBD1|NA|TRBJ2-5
TGTGCCAGCAGCCGGGCAGGGGGAACCCAAGAGACCCAGTACTTC
CASSRAGGTQETQYF
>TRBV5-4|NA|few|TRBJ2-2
TGTGCCAGCAGCTTGAATGGCGGGGAGAACACCGGGGAGCTGTTTTTT
CASSLNGGENTGELFF
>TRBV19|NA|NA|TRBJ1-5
TGTGCCAGTAGCTCAACCAGGTACCGGGAAACAGGGTTCGGGCCCCAGCATTTT
CASSSTRYRETGFGPQHF
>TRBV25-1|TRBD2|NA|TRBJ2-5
TGTGCCAGCAGTGAATCCCGGGGGGGCCGGGGGGAGACCCAGTACTTC
CASSESRGGRGETQYF
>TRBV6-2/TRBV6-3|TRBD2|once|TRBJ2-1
TGTGCCAGCAGCCCTGGACTAGCGGTCTCCTACAATGAGCAGTTCTTC
CASSPGLAVSYNEQFF
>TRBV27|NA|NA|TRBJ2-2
TGTGCCAGCAAATCGCGGTATATGGGGAACACCGGGGAGCTGTTTTTT
CASKSRYMGNTGELFF
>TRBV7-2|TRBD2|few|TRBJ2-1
TGTGCCAGCAGCTTGTCTAGCGGGAGCTACAATGAGCAGTTCTTC
CASSLSSGSYNEQFF
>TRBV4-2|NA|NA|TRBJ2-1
TGTGCCAGCAGCCAAGATAGACAGATCGCCTACAATGAGCAGTTCTTC
CASSQDRQIAYNEQFF
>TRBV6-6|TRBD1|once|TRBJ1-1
TGTGCCAGCAGCACCCGGGAGGGGGCGACTGAAGCTTTCTTT
CASSTREGATEAFF
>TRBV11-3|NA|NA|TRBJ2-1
TGTGCCAGCAGCTTATCAGGGGCGTACAATGAGCAGTTCTTC
CASSLSGAYNEQFF
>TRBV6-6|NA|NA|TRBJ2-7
TGTGCCAGCAGTTACTCCGGGGGACCTGGTGACGAGCAGTACTTC
CASSYSGGPGDEQYF
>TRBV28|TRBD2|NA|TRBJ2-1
TGTGCCAGCAGTACCATTAGCGGGATCTCTCACAATGAGCAGTTCTTC
CASSTISGISHNEQFF
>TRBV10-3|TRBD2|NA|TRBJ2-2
TGTGCCATCAGCGCGGGAGCGGACACCGGGGAGCTGTTTTTT
CAISAGADTGELFF
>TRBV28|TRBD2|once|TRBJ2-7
TGTGCCAGCAGTTTGCCGGGACTAGCGGGAAGAGAGCAGTACTTC
CASSLPGLAGREQYF
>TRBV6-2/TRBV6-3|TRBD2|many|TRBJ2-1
TGTGCCAGCAGTCGTATACGTGGGACTAGCGGGAGTTATGAGCAGTTCTTC
CASSRIRGTSGSYEQFF
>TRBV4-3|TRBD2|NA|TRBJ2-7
TGCGCCAGCAGCCCAGGGACTAGCGGGAGCTCCTACGAGCAGTACTTC
CASSPGTSGSSYEQYF
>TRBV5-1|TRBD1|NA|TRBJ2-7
TGCGCCAGCAGCTTGGGGGCAGGGGGTTTGAACGAGCAGTACTTC
CASSLGAGGLNEQYF
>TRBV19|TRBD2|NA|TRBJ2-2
TGTGCCAGTAAGTCGGGAGATAGCGGGGCGAACACCGGGGAGCTGTTTTTT
CASKSGDSGANTGELFF
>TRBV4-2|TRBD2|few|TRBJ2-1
TGTGCCAGCAGCCAAGACCCTAGCGGGGCTTACAATGAGCAGTTCTTC
CASSQDPSGAYNEQFF
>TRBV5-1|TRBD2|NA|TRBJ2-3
TGCGCCAGCAGCCCCAGGTTGGCTAGCGGCGATACGCAGTATTTT
CASSPRLASGDTQYF
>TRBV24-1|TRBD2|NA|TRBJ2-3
TGTGCCACCAGTGACGCGACTAGCGGGAGATGGGATACGCAGTATTTT
CATSDATSGRWDTQYF
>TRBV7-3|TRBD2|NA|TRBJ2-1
TGTGCCAGCAGCCCCTTACCCGGGGGGGCCGCCTACAATGAGCAGTTCTTC
CASSPLPGGAAYNEQFF
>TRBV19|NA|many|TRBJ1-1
TGTGCCAGTAGTATCTGGGTAGGGCAGGGTGAGACTGAAGCTTTCTTT
CASSIWVGQGETEAFF
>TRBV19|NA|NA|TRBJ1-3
TGTGCCAGTAGCTCACCAGGGGTACCAGGAAACACCATATATTTT
CASSSPGVPGNTIYF
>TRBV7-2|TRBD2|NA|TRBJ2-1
TGTGCCAGCAGCTTAGGTGGGGGAGGGAATGAGCAGTTCTTC
CASSLGGGGNEQFF
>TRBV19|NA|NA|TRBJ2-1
TGTGCCAGTAGTATAGATGGCGGGACTGGGCAGTTCTTC
CASSIDGGTGQFF
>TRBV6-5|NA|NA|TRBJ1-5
TGTGCCAGCGAATCGGGAAATAGCAATCAGCCCCAGCATTTT
CASESGNSNQPQHF
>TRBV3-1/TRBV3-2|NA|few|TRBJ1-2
TGTGCCAGCAGCCAAGCACGGGTATATGGCTACACCTTC
CASSQARVYGYTF
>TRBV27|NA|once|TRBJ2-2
TGTGCCACCCACAGGGTCGACACCGGGGAGCTGTTTTTT
CATHRVDTGELFF
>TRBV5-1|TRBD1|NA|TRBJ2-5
TGCGCCAGCAGCTTGAATAACCGGGACAGTCAAGAGACCCAGTACTTC
CASSLNNRDSQETQYF
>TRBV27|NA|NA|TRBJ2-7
TGTGCCAGCTCCCCGTCGGAGGTTTACGAGCAGTACTTC
CASSPSEVYEQYF
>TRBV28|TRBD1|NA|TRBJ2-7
TGTGCCAGCAGTCAAAGTAGGGACAGGCTTTGGAAGCAGTACTTC
CASSQSRDRLWKQYF
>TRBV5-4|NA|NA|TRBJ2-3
TGTGCCAGCAGCTTGCTAGCAACAGATACGCAGTATTTT
CASSLLATDTQYF
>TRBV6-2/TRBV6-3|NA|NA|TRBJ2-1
TGTGCCAGCAGCCGTACAGGGGGAGGGAATGAGCAGTTCTTC
CASSRTGGGNEQFF
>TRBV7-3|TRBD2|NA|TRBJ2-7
TGTGCCAGCAGCGTCGGGACTAGCGGGATCTACGAGCAGTACTTC
CASSVGTSGIYEQYF
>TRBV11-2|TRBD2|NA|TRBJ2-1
TGTGCCAGCAGCCCCGGGGGGAATGAGCAGTTCTTC
CASSPGGNEQFF
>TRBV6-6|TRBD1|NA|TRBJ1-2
TGTGCCAGCAGTTACGAAGGGACAGGGGTCGGCTACACCTTC
CASSYEGTGVGYTF
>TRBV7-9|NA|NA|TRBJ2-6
TGTGCCAGCAGCTTAGACAGGGTGGACGGGGCCAACGTCCTGACTTTC
CASSLDRVDGANVLTF
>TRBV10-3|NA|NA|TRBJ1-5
TGTGCCATCAGTGAGGGGGACAACAATCAGCCCCAGCATTTT
CAISEGDNNQPQHF
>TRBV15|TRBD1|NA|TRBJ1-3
TGTGCCACCAGCGTTGGGACAGGGGGCGCGGACACCATATATTTT
CATSVGTGGADTIYF
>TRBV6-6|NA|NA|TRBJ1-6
TGTGCCAGCAGTTACGATCGGCAGGGAATTTCACCCCTCCACTTT
CASSYDRQGISPLHF
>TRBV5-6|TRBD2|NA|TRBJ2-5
TGTGCCAGCAGCTGGGGACTAGCGGGAGTGGGGTTTCAAGAGACCCAGTACTTC
CASSWGLAGVGFQETQYF
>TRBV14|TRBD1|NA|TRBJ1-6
TGTGCCAGCAGCCAAAGGGCGACAGGGGACCCTTATAATTCACCCCTCCACTTT
CASSQRATGDPYNSPLHF
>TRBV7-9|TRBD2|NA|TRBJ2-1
TGTGCCAGCAGCTCCCAGGGACTAGGAGTCAGTGAGCAGTTCTTC
CASSSQGLGVSEQFF